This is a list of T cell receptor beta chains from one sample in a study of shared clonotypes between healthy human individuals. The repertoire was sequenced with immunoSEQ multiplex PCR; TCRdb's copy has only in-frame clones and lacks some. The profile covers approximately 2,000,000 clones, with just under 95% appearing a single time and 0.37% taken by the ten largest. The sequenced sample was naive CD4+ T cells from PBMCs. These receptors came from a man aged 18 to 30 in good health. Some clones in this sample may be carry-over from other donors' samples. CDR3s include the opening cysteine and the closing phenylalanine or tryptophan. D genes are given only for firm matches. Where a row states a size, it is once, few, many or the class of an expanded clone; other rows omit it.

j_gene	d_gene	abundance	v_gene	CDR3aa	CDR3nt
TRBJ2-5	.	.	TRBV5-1	CASSPQGLETQYF	TGCGCCAGCAGCCCACAGGGTTTAGAGACCCAGTACTTC
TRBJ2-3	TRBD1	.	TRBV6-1	CATTWGQEFTDTQYF	TGTGCCACGACGTGGGGACAGGAATTCACAGATACGCAGTATTTT
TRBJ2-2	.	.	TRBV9	CASSPRDTRRTGELFF	TGTGCCAGCAGCCCCCGGGACACCCGTAGAACCGGGGAGCTGTTTTTT
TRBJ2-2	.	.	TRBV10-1	CASSREIANTGELFF	TGCGCCAGCAGTAGAGAGATCGCGAACACCGGGGAGCTGTTTTTT
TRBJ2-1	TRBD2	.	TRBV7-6	CASSLGGGSYNEQFF	TGTGCCAGCAGCTTAGGGGGGGGGTCCTACAATGAGCAGTTCTTC
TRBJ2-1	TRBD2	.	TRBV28	CASSLVASGYNEQFF	TGTGCCAGCAGTTTAGTGGCTAGCGGTTACAATGAGCAGTTCTTC
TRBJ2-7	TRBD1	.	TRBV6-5	CASSNPPGTGHEQYF	TGTGCCAGCAGCAACCCCCCCGGGACAGGGCACGAGCAGTACTTC
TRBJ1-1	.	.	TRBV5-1	CASSQKTGPNTEAFF	TGCGCCAGCAGCCAAAAGACAGGACCGAACACTGAAGCTTTCTTT
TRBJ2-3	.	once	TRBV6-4	CASSDFIAPTDTQYF	TGTGCCAGCAGTGACTTTATAGCCCCGACAGATACGCAGTATTTT
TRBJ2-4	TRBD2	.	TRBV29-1	CSVDSGTAKNIQYF	TGCAGCGTTGACAGCGGGACGGCCAAAAACATTCAGTACTTC
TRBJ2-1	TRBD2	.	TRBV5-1	CASSLALAGGVYNEQFF	TGCGCCAGCAGCTTGGCCCTAGCGGGAGGTGTTTACAATGAGCAGTTCTTC
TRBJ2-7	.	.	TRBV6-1	CALNGGRLKYEQYF	TGTGCTCTGAACGGCGGCAGGCTAAAGTACGAGCAGTACTTC
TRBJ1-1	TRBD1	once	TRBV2	CASNRGANTEAFF	TGTGCCAGCAACAGGGGGGCGAACACTGAAGCTTTCTTT
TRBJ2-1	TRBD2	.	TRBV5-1	CASSLKSGRSEFF	TGCGCCAGCAGCTTAAAGAGCGGGAGGTCGGAGTTCTTC
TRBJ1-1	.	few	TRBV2	CASRTEGGNTEAFF	TGTGCCAGCAGGACGGAGGGGGGGAACACTGAAGCTTTCTTT
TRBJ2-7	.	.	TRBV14	CASSQLTSNYEQYF	TGTGCCAGCAGCCAACTGACTAGTAACTACGAGCAGTACTTC
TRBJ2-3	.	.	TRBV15	CATSTASTDTQYF	TGTGCCACCAGTACAGCTAGCACAGATACGCAGTATTTT
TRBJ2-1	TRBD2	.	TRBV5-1	CASSITSGAYNEQFF	TGCGCCAGCAGCATCACTAGCGGGGCCTACAATGAGCAGTTCTTC
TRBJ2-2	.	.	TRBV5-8	CASSFYKVQTQGTGELFF	TGTGCCAGCAGCTTTTATAAGGTCCAGACACAGGGCACCGGGGAGCTGTTTTTT
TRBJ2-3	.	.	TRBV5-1	CASSQRGGSTDTQYF	TGCGCCAGCAGCCAGAGAGGGGGATCGACAGATACGCAGTATTTT
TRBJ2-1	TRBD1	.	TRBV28	CASSPLGQGAHNEQFF	TGTGCCAGCAGTCCCCTCGGACAGGGGGCGCACAATGAGCAGTTCTTC
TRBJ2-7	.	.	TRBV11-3	CASSISTGPYEQYF	TGTGCCAGCAGCATCTCGACAGGACCCTACGAGCAGTACTTC
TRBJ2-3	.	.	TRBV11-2	CASSPRRETNTDTQYF	TGTGCCAGCAGCCCTCGCCGCGAGACTAACACAGATACGCAGTATTTT
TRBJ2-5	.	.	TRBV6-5	CASRPPAQETQYF	TGTGCCAGCAGGCCACCCGCACAAGAGACCCAGTACTTC
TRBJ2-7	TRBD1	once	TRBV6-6	CASSWDRNSYEQYF	TGTGCCAGCAGTTGGGACAGGAACAGCTACGAGCAGTACTTC
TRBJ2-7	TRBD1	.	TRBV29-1	CSVQQGGYEQYF	TGCAGCGTTCAACAGGGGGGCTACGAGCAGTACTTC
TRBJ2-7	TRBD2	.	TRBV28	CASASGGASYEQYF	TGTGCCAGCGCTTCGGGGGGGGCCTCCTACGAGCAGTACTTC
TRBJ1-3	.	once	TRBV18	CASSPLAQGGNTIYF	TGTGCCAGCTCACCACTCGCCCAGGGCGGAAACACCATATATTTT
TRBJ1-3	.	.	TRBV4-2	CASSQDRGNTIYF	TGTGCCAGCAGCCAAGACCGCGGAAACACCATATATTTT
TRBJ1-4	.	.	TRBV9	CASSAGSRGEKLFF	TGTGCCAGCAGCGCAGGGTCCCGGGGTGAAAAACTGTTTTTT
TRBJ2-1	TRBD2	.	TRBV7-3	CASSPSGPDNEQFF	TGTGCCAGCAGCCCTAGCGGACCGGACAATGAGCAGTTCTTC
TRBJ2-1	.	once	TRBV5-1	CASSSQTGGNEQFF	TGCGCCAGCAGCTCCCAGACAGGTGGCAATGAGCAGTTCTTC
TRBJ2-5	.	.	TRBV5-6	CASSSGDPTGTQYF	TGTGCCAGCAGCTCGGGAGACCCGACGGGGACCCAGTACTTC
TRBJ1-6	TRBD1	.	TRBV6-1	CASRGGQGSSPLHF	TGTGCCAGCAGGGGCGGACAGGGCAGCTCACCCCTCCACTTT
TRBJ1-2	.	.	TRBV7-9	CASSSIYGGGTSKYGYTF	TGTGCCAGCAGCTCCATCTACGGAGGAGGGACTTCCAAGTATGGCTACACCTTC
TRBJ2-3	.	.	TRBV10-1	CASSESESTPPDTQYF	TGCGCCAGCAGTGAGTCTGAGAGCACCCCCCCGGATACGCAGTATTTT
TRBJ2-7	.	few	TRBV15	CATSMGSYSYEQYF	TGTGCCACCAGCATGGGCTCCTACTCCTACGAGCAGTACTTC
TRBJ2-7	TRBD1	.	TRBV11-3	CASSLYGQAGSEQYF	TGTGCCAGCAGCTTATATGGACAGGCTGGGTCCGAGCAGTACTTC
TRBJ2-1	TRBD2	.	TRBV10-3	CAISLKREGLGTRYPEQFF	TGTGCCATCAGTTTGAAGCGGGAGGGCCTCGGGACCCGTTATCCTGAGCAGTTCTTC
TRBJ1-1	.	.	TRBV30	CAWSGVGISEAFF	TGTGCCTGGAGTGGGGTAGGGATTTCTGAAGCTTTCTTT
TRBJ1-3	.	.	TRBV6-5	CASSYRATGNTIYF	TGTGCCAGCAGTTACAGGGCCACTGGAAACACCATATATTTT
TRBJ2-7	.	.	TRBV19	CASSKAGVLGEQYF	TGTGCCAGTAGTAAAGCAGGGGTGCTAGGGGAGCAGTACTTC
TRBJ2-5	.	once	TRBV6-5	CASSFTEYQETQYF	TGTGCCAGCAGTTTTACAGAGTACCAAGAGACCCAGTACTTC
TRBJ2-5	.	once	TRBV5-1	CASSLGATETQYF	TGCGCCAGCAGCTTGGGGGCTACAGAGACCCAGTACTTC
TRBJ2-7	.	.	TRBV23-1	CASSYLVSYEQYF	TGCGCCAGCAGTTACCTTGTCTCCTACGAGCAGTACTTC
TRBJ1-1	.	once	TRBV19	CATLGQLNTEAFF	TGTGCCACCCTAGGACAGCTGAACACTGAAGCTTTCTTT
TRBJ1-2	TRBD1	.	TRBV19	CASSNEGRDRGQIDTF	TGTGCCAGTAGTAACGAAGGCCGAGACAGGGGGCAGATCGACACCTTC
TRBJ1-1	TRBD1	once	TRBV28	CASTLGQGSEAFF	TGTGCCAGCACCCTGGGACAGGGGTCTGAAGCTTTCTTT
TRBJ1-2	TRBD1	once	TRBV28	CASSLRTGGYGYTF	TGTGCCAGCAGTTTGCGGACAGGGGGTTATGGCTACACCTTC
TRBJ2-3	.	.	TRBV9	CASSPSTDTQYF	TGTGCCAGCAGTCCAAGTACAGATACGCAGTATTTT
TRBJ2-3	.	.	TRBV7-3	CASSRDQLRNTQYF	TGTGCCAGCAGCCGGGACCAACTACGTAATACGCAGTATTTT
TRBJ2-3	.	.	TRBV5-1	CASSLDPLPDTQYF	TGCGCCAGCAGCTTGGACCCCCTGCCAGATACGCAGTATTTT
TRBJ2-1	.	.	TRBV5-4	CASSPGGTYNEQFF	TGTGCCAGCAGCCCCGGTGGGACCTACAATGAGCAGTTCTTC
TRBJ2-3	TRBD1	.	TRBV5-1	CASSLSPGQPTDTQYF	TGCGCCAGCAGCTTGTCCCCGGGACAGCCTACAGATACGCAGTATTTT